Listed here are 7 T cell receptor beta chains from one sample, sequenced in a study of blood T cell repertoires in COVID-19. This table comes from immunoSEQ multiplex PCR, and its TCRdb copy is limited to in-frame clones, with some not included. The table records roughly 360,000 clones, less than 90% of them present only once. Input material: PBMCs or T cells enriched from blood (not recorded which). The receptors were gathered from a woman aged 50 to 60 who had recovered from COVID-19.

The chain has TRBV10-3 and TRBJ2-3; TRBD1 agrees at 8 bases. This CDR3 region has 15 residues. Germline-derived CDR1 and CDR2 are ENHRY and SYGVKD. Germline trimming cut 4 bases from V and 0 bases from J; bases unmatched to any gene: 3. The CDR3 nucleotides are TGTGCCATCAGTGCCCGGGACAGGAGCACAGATACGCAGTATTTT. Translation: CAISARDRSTDTQYF.

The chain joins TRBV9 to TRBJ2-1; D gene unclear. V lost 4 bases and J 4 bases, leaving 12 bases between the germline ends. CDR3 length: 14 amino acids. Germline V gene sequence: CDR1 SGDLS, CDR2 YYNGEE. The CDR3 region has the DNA TGTGCCAGCAGCCCCCCGCGGAGTTACAATGAGCAGTTCTTC. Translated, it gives CASSPPRSYNEQFF. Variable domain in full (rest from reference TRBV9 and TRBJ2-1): DSGVTQTPKHLITATGQRVTLRCSPRSGDLSVYWYQQSLDQGLQFLIQYYNGEERAKGNILERFSAQQFPDLHSELNLSSLELGDSALYFCASSPPRSYNEQFFGPGTRLTVL.

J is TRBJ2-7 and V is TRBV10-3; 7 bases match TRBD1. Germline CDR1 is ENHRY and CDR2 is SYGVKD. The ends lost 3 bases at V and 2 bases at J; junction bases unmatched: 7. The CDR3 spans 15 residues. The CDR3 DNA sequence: TGTGCCATCAGTGATTATGGCAGGGGGACCTACGAGCAGTACTTC. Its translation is CAISDYGRGTYEQYF.

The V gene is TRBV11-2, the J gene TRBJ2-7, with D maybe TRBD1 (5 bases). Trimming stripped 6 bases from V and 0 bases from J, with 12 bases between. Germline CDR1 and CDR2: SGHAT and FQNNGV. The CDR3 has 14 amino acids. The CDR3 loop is CASSAFRASYEQYF. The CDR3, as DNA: TGTGCCAGCAGTGCCTTCAGGGCCTCCTACGAGCAGTACTTC.

The CDR3 region is CASSRTGASNEKLFF. The CDR3, as DNA: TGTGCCAGCAGTCGGACAGGGGCCTCTAATGAAAAACTGTTTTTT. The chain couples TRBV2 to TRBJ1-4; 9 positions agree with TRBD1. Germline CDR1 SNHLY, CDR2 FYNNEI. This CDR3 spans 15 amino acids. V was clipped by 5 bases and J by 3 bases; unmatched bases: 4.

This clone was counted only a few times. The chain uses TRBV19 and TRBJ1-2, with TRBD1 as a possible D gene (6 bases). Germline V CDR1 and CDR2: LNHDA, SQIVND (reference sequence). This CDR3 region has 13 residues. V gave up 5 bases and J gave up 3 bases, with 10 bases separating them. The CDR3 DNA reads TGTGCCAGTAGTCCCAGGGGAGACTATGGCTACACCTTC. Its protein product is CASSPRGDYGYTF.

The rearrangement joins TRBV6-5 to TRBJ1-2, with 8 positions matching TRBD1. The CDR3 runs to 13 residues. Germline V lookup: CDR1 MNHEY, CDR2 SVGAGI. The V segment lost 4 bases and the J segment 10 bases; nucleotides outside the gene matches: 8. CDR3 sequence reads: CASSSFDRGSYTF. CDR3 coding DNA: TGTGCCAGCAGTTCCTTTGACAGGGGCTCCTACACCTTC.